This entry concerns a single T cell receptor beta chain. The study ran its PCR with 60 Vbeta and 13 Jbeta primers. TCRdb's table, derived via immunoSEQ multiplex PCR, lists solely in-frame clones and lacks some. The sample has around 140,000 clones. Germline V gene data show CDR1 as SGDLS and CDR2 as YYNGEE. CDR3 length: 14 amino acids. The junction had 4 bases not matched to a gene; V was cut back by 0 bases and J by 5 bases. The source of the sample is a study of cytomegalovirus exposure and HLA in healthy donors. Sequencing was carried out using PBMCs. This sequence was found in a woman between 35 and 50 years old in good health and CMV-seronegative. The V call is TRBV9, the J call TRBJ1-2; 7 bases map to TRBD1. CDR3 region: CASSVVGRGYGYTF. The CDR3 DNA reads as TGTGCCAGCAGCGTAGTCGGCAGGGGGTATGGCTACACCTTC.